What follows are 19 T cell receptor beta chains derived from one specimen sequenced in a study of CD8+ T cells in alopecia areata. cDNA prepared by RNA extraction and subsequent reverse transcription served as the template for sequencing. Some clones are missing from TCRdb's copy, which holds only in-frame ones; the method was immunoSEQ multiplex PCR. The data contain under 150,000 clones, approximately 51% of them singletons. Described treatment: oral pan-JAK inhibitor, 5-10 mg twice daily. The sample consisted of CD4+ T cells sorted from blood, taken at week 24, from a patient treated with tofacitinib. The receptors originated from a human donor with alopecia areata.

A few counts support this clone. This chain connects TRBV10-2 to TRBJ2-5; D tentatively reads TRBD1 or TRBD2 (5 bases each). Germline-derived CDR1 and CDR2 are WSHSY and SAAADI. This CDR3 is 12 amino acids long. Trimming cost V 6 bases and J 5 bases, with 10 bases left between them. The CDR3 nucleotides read TGCGCCAGCAGCAGGGAGAGGGAGACCCAGTACTTC. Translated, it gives CASSRERETQYF.

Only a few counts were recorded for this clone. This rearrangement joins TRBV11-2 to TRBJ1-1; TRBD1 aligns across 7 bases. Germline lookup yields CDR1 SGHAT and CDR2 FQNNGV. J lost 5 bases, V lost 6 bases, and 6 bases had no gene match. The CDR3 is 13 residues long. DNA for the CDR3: TGTGCCAGCAGGAAACAGGGGAATACTGAAGCTTTCTTT. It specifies CASRKQGNTEAFF.

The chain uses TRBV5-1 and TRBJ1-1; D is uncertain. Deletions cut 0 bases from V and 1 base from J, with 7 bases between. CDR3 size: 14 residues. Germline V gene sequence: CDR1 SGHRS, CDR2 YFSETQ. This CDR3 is CASSLVLTNTEAFF. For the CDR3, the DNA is TGCGCCAGCAGCTTGGTACTGACGAACACTGAAGCTTTCTTT.

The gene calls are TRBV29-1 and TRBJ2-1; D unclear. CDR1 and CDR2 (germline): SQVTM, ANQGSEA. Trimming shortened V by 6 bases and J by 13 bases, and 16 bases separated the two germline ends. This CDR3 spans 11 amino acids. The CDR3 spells CSVGTARLQFF. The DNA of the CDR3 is TGCAGCGTCGGAACGGCTAGATTACAGTTCTTC.

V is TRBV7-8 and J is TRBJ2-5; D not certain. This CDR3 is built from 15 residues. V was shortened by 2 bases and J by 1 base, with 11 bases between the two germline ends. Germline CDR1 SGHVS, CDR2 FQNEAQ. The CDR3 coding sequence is TGTGCCAGCAGCTTAATCGTCGGCAGCCAAGAGACCCAGTACTTC. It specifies CASSLIVGSQETQYF.

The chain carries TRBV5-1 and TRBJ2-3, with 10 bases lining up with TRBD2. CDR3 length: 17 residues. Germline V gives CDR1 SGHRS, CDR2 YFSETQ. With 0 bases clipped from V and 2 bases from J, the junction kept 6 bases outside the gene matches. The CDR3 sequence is CASSLAPSGGLTDTQYF. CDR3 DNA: TGCGCCAGCAGCTTGGCCCCTAGCGGGGGACTCACAGATACGCAGTATTTT. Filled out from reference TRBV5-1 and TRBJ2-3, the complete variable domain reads KAGVTQTPRYLIKTRGQQVTLSCSPISGHRSVSWYQQTPGQGLQFLFEYFSETQRNKGNFPGRFSGRQFSNSRSEMNVSTLELGDSALYLCASSLAPSGGLTDTQYFGPGTRLTVL.

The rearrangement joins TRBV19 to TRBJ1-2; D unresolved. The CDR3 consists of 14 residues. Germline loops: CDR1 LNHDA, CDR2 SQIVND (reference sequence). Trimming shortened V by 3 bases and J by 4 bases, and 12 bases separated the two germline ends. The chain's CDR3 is CASSIGMAVYGYTF. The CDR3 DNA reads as TGTGCCAGTAGTATTGGGATGGCGGTCTATGGCTACACCTTC.

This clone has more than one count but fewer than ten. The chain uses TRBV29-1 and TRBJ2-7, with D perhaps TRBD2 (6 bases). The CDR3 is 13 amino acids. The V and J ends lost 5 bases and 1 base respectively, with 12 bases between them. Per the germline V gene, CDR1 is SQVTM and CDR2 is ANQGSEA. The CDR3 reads CSVSHGTSYEQYF. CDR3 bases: TGCAGCGTTTCCCACGGGACTTCCTACGAGCAGTACTTC.

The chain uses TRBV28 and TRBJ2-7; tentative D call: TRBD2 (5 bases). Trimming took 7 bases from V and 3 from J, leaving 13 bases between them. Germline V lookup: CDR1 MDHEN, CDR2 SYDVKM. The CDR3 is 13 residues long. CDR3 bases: TGTGCCAGCACTTCCCGTCGGGGCTACGAGCAGTACTTC. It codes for CASTSRRGYEQYF. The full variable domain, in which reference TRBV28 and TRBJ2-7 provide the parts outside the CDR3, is DVKVTQSSRYLVKRTGEKVFLECVQDMDHENMFWYRQDPGLGLRLIYFSYDVKMKEKGDIPEGYSVSREKKERFSLILESASTNQTSMYLCASTSRRGYEQYFGPGTRLTVT.

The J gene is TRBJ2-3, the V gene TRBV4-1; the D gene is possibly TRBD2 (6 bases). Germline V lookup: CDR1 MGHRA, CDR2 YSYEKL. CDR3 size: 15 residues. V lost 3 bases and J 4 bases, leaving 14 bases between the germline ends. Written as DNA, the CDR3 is TGCGCCAGCAGCCACAACCGGAGGGTCCCAGATACGCAGTATTTT. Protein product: CASSHNRRVPDTQYF.

CDR3 in DNA: TGTGCCAGCAGACAGACTCCCTATAGCAATCAGCCCCAGCATTTT. It is translated as CASRQTPYSNQPQHF. The rearrangement uses TRBV2 and TRBJ1-5; D not certain. Between the trimmed V and J ends, which lost 6 bases and 0 bases, there was a span of 12 bases. The CDR3 runs 15 residues. Germline V gene lookup returns CDR1 SNHLY and CDR2 FYNNEI.

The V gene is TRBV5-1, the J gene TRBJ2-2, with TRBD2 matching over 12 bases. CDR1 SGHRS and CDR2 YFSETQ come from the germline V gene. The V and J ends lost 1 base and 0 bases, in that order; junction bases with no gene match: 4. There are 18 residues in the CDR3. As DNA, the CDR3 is TGCGCCAGCAGCTTGAGCCTAGCGGGGGGGCCGAACACCGGGGAGCTGTTTTTT. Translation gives CASSLSLAGGPNTGELFF. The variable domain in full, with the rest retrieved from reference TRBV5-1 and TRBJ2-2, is KAGVTQTPRYLIKTRGQQVTLSCSPISGHRSVSWYQQTPGQGLQFLFEYFSETQRNKGNFPGRFSGRQFSNSRSEMNVSTLELGDSALYLCASSLSLAGGPNTGELFFGEGSRLTVL.

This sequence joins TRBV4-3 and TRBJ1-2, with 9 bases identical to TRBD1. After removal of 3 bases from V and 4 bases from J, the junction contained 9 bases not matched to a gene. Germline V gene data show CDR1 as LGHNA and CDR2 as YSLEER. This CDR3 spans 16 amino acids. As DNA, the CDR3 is TGCGCCAGCAGCCAGGAGAAGGGGACAGGGACCTATGGCTACACCTTC. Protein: CASSQEKGTGTYGYTF.

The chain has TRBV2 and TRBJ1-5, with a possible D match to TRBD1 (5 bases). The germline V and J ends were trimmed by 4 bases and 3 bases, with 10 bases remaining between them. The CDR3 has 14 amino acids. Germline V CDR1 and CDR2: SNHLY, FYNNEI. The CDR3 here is CASSVWGNNQPQHF. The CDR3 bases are TGTGCCAGCAGTGTCTGGGGGAACAATCAGCCCCAGCATTTT. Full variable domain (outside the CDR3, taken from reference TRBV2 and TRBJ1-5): EPEVTQTPSHQVTQMGQEVILRCVPISNHLYFYWYRQILGQKVEFLVSFYNNEISEKSEIFDDQFSVERPDGSNFTLKIRSTKLEDSAMYFCASSVWGNNQPQHFGDGTRLSIL.

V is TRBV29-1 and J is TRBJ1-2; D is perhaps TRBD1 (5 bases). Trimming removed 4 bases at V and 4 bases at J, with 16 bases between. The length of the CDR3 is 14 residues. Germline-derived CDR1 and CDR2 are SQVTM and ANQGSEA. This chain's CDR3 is CSVVEVGTTYGYTF. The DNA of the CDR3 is TGCAGCGTTGTTGAGGTAGGGACTACCTATGGCTACACCTTC.

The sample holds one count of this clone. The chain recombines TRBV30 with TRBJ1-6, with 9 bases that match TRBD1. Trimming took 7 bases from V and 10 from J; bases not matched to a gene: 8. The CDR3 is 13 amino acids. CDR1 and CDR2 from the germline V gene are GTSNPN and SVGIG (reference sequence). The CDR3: CAFNRGPGSPLHF. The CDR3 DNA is TGTGCCTTCAACAGGGGGCCAGGATCACCCCTCCACTTT.

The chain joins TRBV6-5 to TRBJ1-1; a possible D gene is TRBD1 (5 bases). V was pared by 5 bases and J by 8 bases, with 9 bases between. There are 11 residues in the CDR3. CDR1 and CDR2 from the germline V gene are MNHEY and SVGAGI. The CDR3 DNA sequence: TGTGCCAGCAGTGGGACGGGGGAAGCTTTCTTT. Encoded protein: CASSGTGEAFF.

This chain's CDR3 is CASRRDDLGYTF. The CDR3 DNA reads as TGTGCCAGCAGGAGGGACGATCTTGGCTACACCTTC. The chain couples TRBV6-5 to TRBJ1-2, with D possibly TRBD1 on 5 matching bases. The CDR3 runs to 12 residues. The germline CDR1 and CDR2 sequences are MNHEY and SVGAGI. Trimming removed 6 bases from V and 7 bases from J, with 12 bases in between.

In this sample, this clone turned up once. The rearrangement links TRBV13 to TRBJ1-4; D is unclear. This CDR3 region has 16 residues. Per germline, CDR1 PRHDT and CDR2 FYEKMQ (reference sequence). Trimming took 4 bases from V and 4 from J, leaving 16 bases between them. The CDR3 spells CASSSSVRGRNEKLFF. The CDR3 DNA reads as TGTGCCAGCAGCTCTTCTGTGCGCGGTCGTAATGAAAAACTGTTTTTT.